Shown below are 14 T cell receptor beta chains from a single sample sequenced in a study of control samples from healthy donors and cancer patients. Libraries were prepared by immunoSEQ multiplex PCR; TCRdb keeps only in-frame clonotypes and omits some of them. In the table there are just over 6,500 clones, roughly three quarters of which are singletons. Sequences were obtained from formalin-fixed, paraffin-embedded tissue. The receptors were gathered from a male donor with melanoma.

This chain uses TRBV4-2 with TRBJ2-4; 8 bases map to TRBD2. Trimming cost V 0 bases and J 3 bases; bases outside gene matches: 10. Germline loops: CDR1 LGHNA, CDR2 YNFKEQ. The CDR3 contains 18 residues. This CDR3 is CASSQDLLAVPGKNIQYF. CDR3 bases: TGTGCCAGCAGCCAAGATCTACTAGCGGTCCCTGGCAAAAACATTCAGTACTTC.

V and J are TRBV3-1 (or the pseudogene TRBV3-2) and TRBJ2-7, with 7 bases fitting TRBD1. The germline V gene has CDR1 LGHDT and CDR2 YNNKEL (reference sequence). Germline trimming cut 5 bases from V and 1 base from J; bases unmatched to any gene: 8. CDR3 length: 15 residues. CDR3: CASSKTGSFSYEQYV. Written as DNA, the CDR3 is TGTGCCAGCAGCAAGACAGGGTCGTTTTCCTACGAGCAGTACGTC.

The chain links TRBV7-6 to TRBJ1-2; 9 nucleotides line up with TRBD1. J was trimmed by 7 bases and V by 3 bases; bases with no gene match: 9. CDR1 SGHVS and CDR2 FNYEAQ come from the germline V gene. This CDR3 comprises 15 residues. CDR3 DNA: TGTGCCAGCAGCTTCCTCGAACAGGGGGCGGGTGGCTACACCTTC. This translates into CASSFLEQGAGGYTF.

The chain couples TRBV6-5 to TRBJ2-7; D is possibly TRBD1 or TRBD2 (6 bases each). V lost 6 bases, J lost 3 bases, and 15 bases lay in between. Germline CDR1 is MNHEY and CDR2 is SVGAGI. The CDR3 consists of 14 residues. CDR3 bases: TGTGCCAGCAGGCCCGGTGGGGGGCTCTACGAGCAGTACGTC. Amino acid sequence: CASRPGGGLYEQYV.

V gene TRBV28 combines with J gene TRBJ1-5; D gene uncertain. Trimming shortened V by 6 bases and J by 10 bases, and 13 bases separated the two germline ends. The CDR3 sequence is 12 residues long. Germline CDR1 reads MDHEN; CDR2 reads SYDVKM. The CDR3 DNA reads TGTGCCAGCAGCCCACCCCGGGGACCCCAGCATTTT. Protein sequence: CASSPPRGPQHF.

J is TRBJ1-2 and V is TRBV19, with D perhaps TRBD1 (5 bases). The V end was cut by 8 bases, the J end by 1 base, with 20 bases between. The CDR3 runs to 16 residues. CDR1 LNHDA and CDR2 SQIVND come from the germline V gene (reference sequence). This chain's CDR3 is CASHKSGSTLNYGYTF. CDR3 sequence (DNA): TGTGCCAGTCATAAGTCAGGGTCCACCCTTAACTATGGCTACACCTTC.

Comment on this clone: This CDR3 is also generated by other DNA sequences in the sample. This sequence joins TRBV7-9 and TRBJ1-2, with 8 bases aligning to TRBD1. Germline V CDR1 and CDR2: SEHNR, FQNEAQ (reference sequence). The junction had 1 base not matched to a gene; V was cut back by 1 base and J by 0 bases. This CDR3 has 15 amino acids. The CDR3 protein is CASSLGQGTNYGYTF. The CDR3 nucleotides read TGTGCCAGCAGCTTAGGACAGGGGACTAACTATGGCTACACCTTC.

This clone was counted a single time. J is TRBJ1-2 and V is TRBV29-1; D is ambiguous. The CDR3 spans 16 residues. V was cut by 4 bases and J by 8 bases, with 26 bases left in between. Germline assignment: CDR1 SQVTM and CDR2 ANQGSEA. CDR3 protein: CSVVPKTGIATGGYTF. The CDR3 DNA reads TGCAGCGTTGTACCAAAGACGGGGATCGCGACTGGGGGCTACACCTTC.

The genes are TRBV19 and TRBJ1-5; D not certain. The CDR3 is 14 amino acids. Trimming cost V 6 bases and J 7 bases, with 16 bases left between them. Germline CDR1 LNHDA, CDR2 SQIVND (reference sequence). CDR3 coding DNA: TGTGCCAGTAGATTTGAGGGAGGAAGCCAGCCCCAGCATTTT. Protein sequence: CASRFEGGSQPQHF. Using reference TRBV19 and TRBJ1-5 for the parts outside the CDR3, the full variable domain is DGGITQSPKYLFRKEGQNVTLSCEQNLNHDAMYWYRQDPGQGLRLIYYSQIVNDFQKGDIAEGYSVSREKKESFPLTVTSAQKNPTAFYLCASRFEGGSQPQHFGDGTRLSIL.

The chain has TRBV6-5 and TRBJ2-7; D call uncertain. V dropped 2 bases and J dropped 2 bases, with 16 bases sitting between them. This CDR3 contains 16 residues. Germline V gives CDR1 MNHEY, CDR2 SVGAGI. CDR3 residues: CASSYRPPPGTYEQYV. The CDR3, as DNA: TGTGCCAGCAGTTACAGACCCCCTCCAGGAACCTACGAGCAGTACGTC.

The chain carries TRBV13 and TRBJ2-1, with 11 bases matching TRBD1. The germline V gene encodes CDR1 PRHDT and CDR2 FYEKMQ (reference sequence). The CDR3 consists of 20 residues. V dropped 4 bases and J dropped 5; count of bases not matched to a gene: 19. DNA of the CDR3: TGTGCCAGCAGCTCGGAAGGACAGGGGGCATGGTTAGCGGGGAACAATGAGCAGTTCTTC. Translated, it gives CASSSEGQGAWLAGNNEQFF.

The chain couples TRBV7-9 to TRBJ1-6; 7 bases align to TRBD1. Looked up from germline, CDR1 is SEHNR and CDR2 is FQNEAQ (reference sequence). This CDR3 region has 14 residues. V was pared by 6 bases and J by 9 bases, with 8 bases of the junction left unmatched. The CDR3 sequence: CASRPTGAGSPLHF. CDR3 in DNA: TGTGCCAGCAGGCCTACAGGGGCCGGTTCACCCCTCCACTTT.

The rearrangement links TRBV24-1 to TRBJ2-2, with 8 bases identical to TRBD2. Germline-derived CDR1 and CDR2 are KGHDR and SFDVKD. The CDR3 consists of 17 residues. V was clipped by 1 base and J by 3 bases; unmatched bases: 6. The CDR3 loop is CATSDLSGGAYTGELFF. CDR3 DNA: TGTGCCACCAGTGATTTATCCGGGGGGGCCTACACCGGGGAGCTGTTTTTT.

J is TRBJ2-7 and V is TRBV19; D may be TRBD1 (5 bases). From germline, CDR1 is LNHDA and CDR2 SQIVND (reference sequence). The V end was cut by 4 bases, the J end by 3 bases, with 13 bases between. This CDR3 region has 14 residues. CDR3 region: CASSTPSGNYEQYV. CDR3 nucleotide sequence: TGTGCCAGTAGTACCCCCTCAGGGAACTACGAGCAGTACGTC.